One and the same sample provided the 3 T cell receptor beta chains below, sequenced in a study of T cells in Graves' hyperthyroidism and ophthalmopathy. The source material, RNA transcripts, was used to amplify TCR beta CDR3 regions. First-round RT-PCR of the TCR CDR3 relied on the HTBI primer set. TCRdb independently ran MiXCR on the multiplex PCR reads; one entry per CDR3 protein. The sample lists 370,000 or so distinct CDR3 sequences, less than 15% occurring once. Sequences were obtained from blood. These receptors were obtained from a young man with Graves' hyperthyroidism that later progressed to Graves' ophthalmopathy.

This clonotype was counted ten times or more. The rearrangement links TRBV6-6 to TRBJ1-4, with D possibly TRBD1 on 5 matching bases. This CDR3 is built from 14 residues. Germline V gene sequence: CDR1 MNHNY, CDR2 SVGAGI (reference sequence). V was clipped by 1 base and J by 6 bases, with 9 bases between them. The CDR3 region has the DNA TGTGCCAGCAGTTACTGGGGGTTGGATGAAAAACTGTTTTTT. Its protein is CASSYWGLDEKLFF.

The rearrangement links TRBV19 to TRBJ1-2; 9 bases align to TRBD1. Germline loops: CDR1 LNHDA, CDR2 SQIVND (reference sequence). The CDR3 sequence is 13 residues long. Trimming at V came to 8 bases and at J to 3 bases, leaving 4 bases not matched to a gene. The CDR3 spells CASQTGGDYGYTF. CDR3 bases: TGTGCCAGTCAGACAGGGGGGGACTATGGCTACACCTTC.

This clonotype was counted at least ten times. The chain recombines TRBV25-1 with TRBJ2-7, with 9 nucleotides matching TRBD1. The V gene's germline CDR1 is MGHDK and CDR2 SYGVNS. The CDR3 extends over 16 amino acids. J lost 6 bases, V lost 3 bases, and 12 bases had no gene match. In DNA, the CDR3 is TGTGCCAGCAGTGACCAGCCCGGGACAGGGAGCGGCGAGCAGTACTTC. Protein product: CASSDQPGTGSGEQYF.